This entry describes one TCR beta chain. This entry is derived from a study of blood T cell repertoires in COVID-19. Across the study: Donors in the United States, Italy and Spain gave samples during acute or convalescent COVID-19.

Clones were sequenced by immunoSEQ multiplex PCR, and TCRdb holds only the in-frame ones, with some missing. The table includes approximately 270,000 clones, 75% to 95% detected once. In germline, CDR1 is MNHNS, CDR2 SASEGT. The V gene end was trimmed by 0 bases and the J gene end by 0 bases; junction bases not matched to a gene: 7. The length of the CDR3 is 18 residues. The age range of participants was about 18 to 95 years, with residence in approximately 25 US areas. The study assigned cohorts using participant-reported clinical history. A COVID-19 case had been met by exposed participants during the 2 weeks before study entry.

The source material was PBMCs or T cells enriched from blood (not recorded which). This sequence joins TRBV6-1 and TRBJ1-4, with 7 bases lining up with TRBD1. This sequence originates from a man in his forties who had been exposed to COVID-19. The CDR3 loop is CASSEALTGAATNEKLFF. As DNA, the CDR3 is TGTGCCAGCAGTGAAGCGCTCACAGGGGCGGCAACTAATGAAAAACTGTTTTTT.